This T cell receptor (beta chain) appears in the sequencing data of a study of OX40 agonist ivuxolimab in advanced cancers. The protocol was immunoSEQ multiplex PCR, while the TCRdb copy is restricted to in-frame clones and leaves out a portion. The data hold some 80,000 clones, with roughly 82% observed a single time. Germline-derived CDR1 and CDR2 are SGHTA and FQGNSA. V lost 7 bases, J lost 5 bases, and 7 bases stayed unmatched. This CDR3 has 15 residues. The specimen was CD4+ or CD8+ T cells sorted from blood, collected in a trial of the OX40 agonist ivuxolimab. The gene calls are TRBV7-2 and TRBJ2-2, with 10 bases that match TRBD2. This TCR came from an adult with an advanced solid tumor such as melanoma, head and neck, liver or kidney cancer. DNA of the CDR3: TGTGCCAGCACCCGAGCGGGGGGGCGTACCGGGGAGCTGTTTTTT. Translation gives CASTRAGGRTGELFF.